This paragraph reports one TCR beta chain. Assay used: immunoSEQ multiplex PCR; TCRdb lists only in-frame clones, some missing. This table holds approximately 290,000 clones, under 85% found once. This sample was taken from a study of blood T cell repertoires in COVID-19. In germline, CDR1 is SGHRS, CDR2 YFSETQ. Trimming removed 0 bases from V and 4 bases from J, with 10 bases in between. The CDR3 length is 15 residues. This chain uses TRBV5-1 with TRBJ1-4; D possibly corresponds to TRBD1 (6 bases). The clonotype was recovered from a human donor with COVID-19, enrolled during active disease. The donor label of this sample is uncertain. Sequences were obtained from peripheral blood. The CDR3 here is CASSLGGRVNEKLFF. The CDR3 DNA reads as TGCGCCAGCAGCTTGGGGGGGCGAGTTAATGAAAAACTGTTTTTT. The entire variable domain, with the rest obtained from reference TRBV5-1 and TRBJ1-4, is as follows: KAGVTQTPRYLIKTRGQQVTLSCSPISGHRSVSWYQQTPGQGLQFLFEYFSETQRNKGNFPGRFSGRQFSNSRSEMNVSTLELGDSALYLCASSLGGRVNEKLFFGSGTQLSVL.